This T cell receptor beta chain was sequenced for a study of T-cell reconstitution after alpha-beta-depleted transplantation in children. Study-level points and caveats: When one year had passed after transplant, most T-cell counts and diversity came from newly produced T cells. Several hundred expanded graft clones reportedly were the source of alpha-beta T cells about two months after transplant. In some patients, recipient T cells and intrathymic progenitors surviving conditioning explained high day-60 diversity.

With respect to this clonotype: Its cognate antigen is unknown.

The germline gives CDR1 DFQATT, CDR2 SNEGSKA (reference sequence). V was pared by 1 base and J by 8 bases, with 9 bases between. This CDR3 contains 12 residues. Preparation of the TCRbeta library used unique molecular identifiers. TCRdb re-called the PCR reads through MiXCR, storing one row per CDR3 protein. The table includes hundreds of thousands of distinct CDR3 sequences, 10% to 15% detected once. The specimen comprised PBMCs, mostly from graft donor cells, sampled 360 days after TCRalphabeta/CD19-depleted stem cell transplant. The chain carries TRBV20-1 and TRBJ2-1, with D uncertain. The sequence derives from a male patient aged 5 to 17 who had a stem cell transplant for acute myeloid leukemia, so the T cells may come from the graft donor. The CDR3 DNA reads as TGCAGTGCTAGAGGGGGTACACATGAGCAGTTCTTC. This translates into CSARGGTHEQFF.